This entry features one T cell receptor (beta chain) sequence. The target of this receptor is not known. Base quality data are lacking; no much larger clone is found one base away. The data were obtained in a study of T cell responses to AZD1222 COVID-19 vaccine listed by TCRdb under 2021. Background for the entire study: AZD1222 recipients with second doses at about 4 weeks or about 12 weeks were pooled, because spike-specific TCR depth and breadth did not differ between schedules. Trial participants were enrolled by age into subgroups of 18-55, 56-69 and 70-plus years, and around 150, 28 and 57 TCR-sequenced participants, respectively, were included in these subgroups. A total of more than 230 trial participants underwent TCR sequencing, of whom under 220 had received two doses of AZD1222 and about 25 had received two doses of the MenACWY control vaccine. Overall study results and their limits: Spike-specific TCR breadth and depth rose significantly after two AZD1222 doses compared with day 0 and with MenACWY recipients. Participants were mostly white British, with more females than males. The authors suggested clonal diversity may have been underestimated. Conclusions about previously exposed vaccinees were limited because only six AZD1222 recipients were SARS-CoV-2 seropositive at baseline. Because no samples from the day 14 peak response were available, repertoires could be characterized only after the peak T cell response. The 56-69-year group was small, and its depth increase did not reach significance, likely because of low power. The vaccine-associated CD4 TCRs covered the entire spike protein, and the dominant responses fell in regions 160-218 and 743-854. Reportedly, almost half of the unique spike-specific TCRs recognized epitopes lying outside the regions that are mutated in the B.1.351 and B.1.1.7 variants.

This specimen's time point label, interpreted: baseline before first vaccination. Vaccinee samples came from UK trials COV001 and COV002, including a single-blind randomized controlled phase 2/3 trial of AZD1222 (ChAdOx1 nCoV-19) in healthy adults. For TCRbeta chain sequencing, PBMC samples from trial participants were taken at day 0 and at day 28 after the second dose. The CDR3 regions of human TCRbeta chains were analyzed by immunosequencing. As for the original processing: TCRs in the repertoires were matched against a reference library of SARS-CoV-2-specific TCRs that had been generated with the MIRA antigen-specificity platform. Breadth meant the fraction of unique TCRs that were SARS-CoV-2-associated, whereas depth meant the fraction of total T cells that were SARS-CoV-2-associated. Using the MIRA data, each spike-specific TCR was assigned both to the spike region to which the TCR was reactive and to a CD4 or CD8 class. Log10-transformed breadth and depth values were compared by one-way ANOVA with Sidak's multiple comparisons tests. The table comes from immuneACCESS by way of TCRdb, which keeps in-frame sequences with V and J called. Part of the clones is missing from these tables; in studies checked, under half for an unresolved V gene and the rest for unknown reasons. For V, J and clone size, that table is used; D and trimming come from the DNA. Recorded for this sample are over 130,000 clones; around 89% of them occurred a single time. Approximately 4.5% of the sample is held by the ten biggest clonotypes.

CDR1 and CDR2 (SGHVS, FNYEAQ) derive from the germline V gene. V was cut back by 5 bases and J by 4 bases, leaving a gap of 23 bases between them. The CDR3 sequence holds 17 residues, the cysteine and phenylalanine included. The entry retains the CDR3 DNA only, 51 bases that are in frame from base 1. This sequence originates from an adult in good health. The source was peripheral blood, collected on day 0 of AZD1222 vaccination. The chain is assembled from TRBV7-6 and TRBJ1-1; TRBD1 could be the D gene, as 6 bases match. Here is the DNA: TGTGCCAGCAGCCTCTCGACAGGACTGACAATGAGCACTGAAGCTTTCTTT. It specifies CASSLSTGLTMSTEAFF.